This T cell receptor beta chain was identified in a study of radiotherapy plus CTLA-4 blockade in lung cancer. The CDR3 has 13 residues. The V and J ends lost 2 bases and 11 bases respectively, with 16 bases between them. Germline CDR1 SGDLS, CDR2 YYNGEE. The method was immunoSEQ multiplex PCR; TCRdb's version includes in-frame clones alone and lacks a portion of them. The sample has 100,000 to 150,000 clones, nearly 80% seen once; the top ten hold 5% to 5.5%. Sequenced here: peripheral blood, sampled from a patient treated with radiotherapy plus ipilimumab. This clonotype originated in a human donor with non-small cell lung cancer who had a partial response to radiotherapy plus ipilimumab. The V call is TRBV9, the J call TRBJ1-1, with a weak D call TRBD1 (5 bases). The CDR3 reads CASSVRDGGVAFF. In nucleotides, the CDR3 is TGTGCCAGCAGCGTTCGAGACGGGGGGGTCGCTTTCTTT.